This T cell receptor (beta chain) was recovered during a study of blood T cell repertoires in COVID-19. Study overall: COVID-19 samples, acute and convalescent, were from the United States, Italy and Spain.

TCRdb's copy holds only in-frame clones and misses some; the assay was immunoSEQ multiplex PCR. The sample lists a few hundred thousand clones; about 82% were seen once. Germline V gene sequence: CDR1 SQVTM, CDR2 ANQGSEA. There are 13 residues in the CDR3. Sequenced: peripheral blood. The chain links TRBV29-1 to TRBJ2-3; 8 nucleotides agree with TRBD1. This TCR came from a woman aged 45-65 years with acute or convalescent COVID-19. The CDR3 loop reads CSQRAGGEDTQYF. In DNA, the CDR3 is TGCAGTCAGAGGGCAGGGGGCGAGGATACGCAGTATTTT.